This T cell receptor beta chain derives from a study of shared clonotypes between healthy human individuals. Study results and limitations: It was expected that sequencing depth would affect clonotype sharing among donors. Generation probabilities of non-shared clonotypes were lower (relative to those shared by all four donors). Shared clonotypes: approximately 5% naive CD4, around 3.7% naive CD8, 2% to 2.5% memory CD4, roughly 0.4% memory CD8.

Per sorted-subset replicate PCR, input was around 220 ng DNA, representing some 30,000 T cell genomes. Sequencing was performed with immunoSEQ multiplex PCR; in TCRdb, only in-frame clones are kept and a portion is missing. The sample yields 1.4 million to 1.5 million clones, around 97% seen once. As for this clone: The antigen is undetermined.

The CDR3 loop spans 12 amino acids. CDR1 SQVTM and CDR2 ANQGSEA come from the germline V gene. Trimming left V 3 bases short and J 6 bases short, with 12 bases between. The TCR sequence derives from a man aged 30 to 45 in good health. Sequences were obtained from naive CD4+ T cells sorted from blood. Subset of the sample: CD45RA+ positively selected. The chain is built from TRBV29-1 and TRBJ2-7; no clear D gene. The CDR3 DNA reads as TGCAGCGTTGATAGTGGAGCGTTCGAGCAGTACTTC. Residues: CSVDSGAFEQYF.